Below are 26 T cell receptor beta chains sequenced from a single sample in a study of blood T cell repertoires in COVID-19. Measured with immunoSEQ multiplex PCR; TCRdb has only the in-frame clones, and not every one. The table has approximately 230,000 clones, about nine tenths seen once; the top ten hold 2% to 2.5%. The sequenced sample consisted of peripheral blood. These receptors all come from a man younger than 45 who had recovered from COVID-19.

This clone was observed a few times. The rearrangement uses TRBV10-2 and TRBJ1-2; 9 bases map to TRBD1. The germline V gene encodes CDR1 WSHSY and CDR2 SAAADI. This CDR3 region has 13 residues. The junction had 4 bases not matched to a gene; V was cut back by 6 bases and J by 5 bases. CDR3 sequence: CASSEGQGYGYTF. The CDR3 DNA reads as TGCGCCAGCAGCGAAGGACAGGGGTATGGCTACACCTTC.

This clone was seen only a few times. The chain is built from TRBV4-3 and TRBJ2-2; tentatively, D is TRBD1 (5 bases). The length of the CDR3 is 16 residues. Trimming removed 0 bases from V and 2 bases from J, with 10 bases in between. Germline CDR1 and CDR2: LGHNA and YSLEER. The CDR3 sequence: CASSQDHRRNTGELFF. The CDR3 nucleotides read TGCGCCAGCAGCCAAGATCACAGGAGAAACACCGGGGAGCTGTTTTTT.

The genes are TRBV10-3 and TRBJ2-1, with 9 bases aligning to TRBD2. The germline CDR1 and CDR2 sequences are ENHRY and SYGVKD. V dropped 0 bases and J dropped 5; count of bases not matched to a gene: 17. This CDR3 spans 20 amino acids. DNA for the CDR3: TGTGCCATCAGTGAGTCGGGGGAGAATAGCGGGGGCATCGGGCACAATGAGCAGTTCTTC. Translating gives CAISESGENSGGIGHNEQFF.

The genes are TRBV30 and TRBJ1-4; weak D call: TRBD1 (5 bases). V was clipped by 4 bases and J by 8 bases, with 11 bases between them. The germline V gene has CDR1 GTSNPN and CDR2 SVGIG (reference sequence). This CDR3 has 12 amino acids. The CDR3 sequence is CAWNGGKEKLFF. CDR3 nucleotides: TGTGCCTGGAATGGGGGGAAGGAAAAACTGTTTTTT.

The V gene is TRBV30, the J gene TRBJ1-3, with no clear D. The V gene lost 7 bases and the J gene lost 4 bases, with 17 bases spanning the gap. This CDR3 region has 14 residues. Germline V gives CDR1 GTSNPN, CDR2 SVGIG (reference sequence). CDR3 DNA: TGTGCCTTAACGCGAAGGAGTGGGGGAAACACCATATATTTT. It translates to CALTRRSGGNTIYF.

The rearrangement links TRBV11-3 to TRBJ2-1, with 7 nucleotides matching TRBD2. J gave up 6 bases and V 5 bases, and 10 bases lay outside the gene matches. Looked up from germline, CDR1 is SGHNT and CDR2 is YENEEA. The CDR3 consists of 15 residues. DNA for the CDR3: TGTGCCAGCAGCACCCGACTAGCCGGAAGCAATGAGCAGTTCTTC. It translates to CASSTRLAGSNEQFF.

The chain combines TRBV6-6 with TRBJ1-1, with D unresolved. Per the germline V gene, CDR1 is MNHNY and CDR2 is SVGAGI (reference sequence). This CDR3 contains 15 residues. Trimming pared 2 bases from V and 1 base from J, leaving 11 bases between. CDR3 amino acids: CASSYPTSGNTEAFF. The CDR3 coding sequence is TGTGCCAGCAGTTACCCCACCTCCGGGAACACTGAAGCTTTCTTT.

The chain uses TRBV5-1 and TRBJ2-7; D is perhaps TRBD1 (5 bases). In germline, CDR1 is SGHRS, CDR2 YFSETQ. Trimming took off 3 bases at V and 5 bases at J, with 15 bases between the two ends. This CDR3 is built from 14 residues. DNA for the CDR3: TGCGCCAGCAGCTCGAGCGCCGACAGAGACGAGCAGTACTTC. Protein: CASSSSADRDEQYF.

The J gene is TRBJ1-1, the V gene TRBV4-1; D remains unclear. V dropped 1 base and J dropped 0 bases, with 9 bases sitting between them. Germline V gene lookup returns CDR1 MGHRA and CDR2 YSYEKL. This CDR3 contains 15 residues. The DNA for the CDR3 is TGCGCCAGCAGCCAAGGTGCCAGGATGAACACTGAAGCTTTCTTT. Translated: CASSQGARMNTEAFF.

CDR3 coding DNA: TGTGCCTGGAGTTTAAGCGGGGGGGGAAGGGAGACCCAGTACTTC. Its protein is CAWSLSGGGRETQYF. The gene calls are TRBV30 and TRBJ2-5, with TRBD2 identical over 10 bases. J gave up 5 bases and V 2 bases, and 8 bases lay outside the gene matches. Germline CDR1 GTSNPN, CDR2 SVGIG (reference sequence). This CDR3 comprises 15 residues.

The chain couples TRBV3-1 (or the pseudogene TRBV3-2) to TRBJ2-5; 7 bases agree with TRBD2. J lost 2 bases, V lost 6 bases, and 6 bases had no gene match. The CDR3 runs 14 residues. Germline CDR1 reads LGHDT; CDR2 reads YNNKEL (reference sequence). CDR3 DNA: TGTGCCAGCAGTACAAAGCGGGATCAAGAGACCCAGTACTTC. As protein: CASSTKRDQETQYF.

This chain connects TRBV6-2 or TRBV6-3 to TRBJ1-1, with D unclear. There are 13 residues in the CDR3. V was cut by 5 bases and J by 8 bases, with 15 bases left in between. The germline gives CDR1 MNHEY, CDR2 SVGEGT. The CDR3 sequence is CASSTYTEQEAFF. The CDR3, as DNA: TGTGCCAGCAGTACCTACACAGAGCAAGAAGCTTTCTTT.

The chain has TRBV29-1 and TRBJ2-3; no clear D gene. CDR1 is SQVTM, CDR2 ANQGSEA, per germline. V shed 4 bases and J shed 2 bases, with 7 bases lying between them. The CDR3 has 12 residues. CDR3 sequence: CSVVTATDTQYF. The DNA of the CDR3 is TGCAGCGTTGTAACAGCCACAGATACGCAGTATTTT.

The CDR3 DNA reads TGCGCCAGCAGCTTGAACAGATACGGAACAGATACGCAGTATTTT. It yields the protein CASSLNRYGTDTQYF. The rearrangement uses TRBV5-1 and TRBJ2-3; D is ambiguous. CDR3 length equals 15 residues. Germline-derived CDR1 and CDR2 are SGHRS and YFSETQ. V was clipped by 1 base and J by 3 bases, with 12 bases between them.

This chain uses TRBV15 with TRBJ1-3, with 10 nucleotides matching TRBD1. The length of the CDR3 is 15 residues. J lost 2 bases, V lost 4 bases, and 2 bases had no gene match. Germline V gene sequence: CDR1 LNHNV, CDR2 YYDKDF (reference sequence). The CDR3: CATSKDRGPGNTIYF. The CDR3 DNA is TGTGCCACCAGCAAAGACAGGGGGCCTGGAAACACCATATATTTT.

CDR3 amino acids: CAWDGGQETQYF. CDR3 DNA sequence: TGTGCCTGGGACGGGGGACAAGAGACCCAGTACTTC. The V and J genes are TRBV30 and TRBJ2-5; perhaps TRBD2 as D (6 bases). The CDR3 loop spans 12 amino acids. CDR1 is GTSNPN and CDR2 is SVGIG in the germline V gene (reference sequence). V gave up 5 bases and J gave up 2 bases, with 9 bases separating them.

The gene calls are TRBV6-4 and TRBJ1-1; TRBD1 is a possible D gene (5 bases). The CDR3 has 14 amino acids. CDR1 is MRHNA, CDR2 SNTAGT, per germline. V was cut by 5 bases and J by 1 base, with 11 bases left in between. As DNA, the CDR3 is TGTGCCAGCAGTCCACAGGACGGGAACACTGAAGCTTTCTTT. It encodes CASSPQDGNTEAFF.

This clone occurred a few times. This chain links TRBV11-2 with TRBJ1-1; tentatively, D is TRBD1 (5 bases). Trimming left V 3 bases short and J 1 base short, with 12 bases between. Germline values: CDR1 SGHAT, CDR2 FQNNGV. This CDR3 spans 15 amino acids. The CDR3 DNA sequence: TGTGCCAGCAGCTTTGTCGACAGACCGAACACTGAAGCTTTCTTT. Its protein is CASSFVDRPNTEAFF.

The chain is built from TRBV19 and TRBJ1-2; possibly TRBD1 for D (6 bases). The CDR3 totals 15 residues. Trimming removed 4 bases from V and 3 bases from J, with 15 bases in between. Per the germline V gene, CDR1 is LNHDA and CDR2 is SQIVND (reference sequence). The DNA for the CDR3 is TGTGCCAGTAGTACTAACAGGGATAGGGACTATGGCTACACCTTC. Its protein is CASSTNRDRDYGYTF.

The V call is TRBV6-5, the J call TRBJ2-5; no clear D gene. The germline V gene has CDR1 MNHEY and CDR2 SVGAGI. This CDR3 region has 14 residues. V shed 2 bases and J shed 0 bases, with 7 bases lying between them. CDR3 nucleotide sequence: TGTGCCAGCAGTTACACCGGGTACCAAGAGACCCAGTACTTC. Amino acid sequence: CASSYTGYQETQYF.

The V gene is TRBV10-3, the J gene TRBJ2-7; TRBD2 aligns across 8 bases. The germline gives CDR1 ENHRY, CDR2 SYGVKD. The J segment lost 0 bases and the V segment lost 7 bases, leaving 2 bases of the junction unmatched. The CDR3 contains 13 residues. CDR3 sequence reads: CAITGGASYEQYF. CDR3 coding DNA: TGTGCCATCACGGGAGGGGCCTCCTACGAGCAGTACTTC.

This chain joins TRBV15 and TRBJ2-7, with 10 bases that match TRBD1. Germline CDR1 is LNHNV and CDR2 is YYDKDF (reference sequence). The CDR3 contains 15 residues. The J segment lost 4 bases and the V segment lost 1 base, leaving 4 bases of the junction unmatched. Written as DNA, the CDR3 is TGTGCCACCAGCAGAGGCCGGGACAGGGGTTACGAGCAGTACTTC. Its protein product is CATSRGRDRGYEQYF.

The genes are TRBV6-5 and TRBJ2-5; TRBD2 agrees at 9 bases. The CDR3 spans 14 residues. The germline V gene has CDR1 MNHEY and CDR2 SVGAGI. Trimming removed 6 bases from V and 4 bases from J; junction bases left unmatched: 6. This CDR3 reads CASRRTSVIETQYF. The CDR3 DNA reads as TGTGCCAGCAGGAGGACTAGCGTTATAGAGACCCAGTACTTC.

The V gene is TRBV11-2, the J gene TRBJ2-5; D possibly corresponds to TRBD1 (5 bases). The CDR3 contains 13 residues. V lost 5 bases and J lost 5, with 12 bases in between. The germline gives CDR1 SGHAT, CDR2 FQNNGV. The CDR3 sequence is CASSPQGWETQYF. CDR3 DNA sequence: TGTGCCAGCAGCCCGCAGGGTTGGGAGACCCAGTACTTC.

In this sample, this clone turned up a few times. One junction end disagrees with the germline gene, perhaps due to a read error. The V gene is TRBV7-7, the J gene TRBJ1-3; 8 bases are a match to TRBD1. The V gene's germline CDR1 is SSHAT and CDR2 FNYEAQ (reference sequence). The CDR3 covers 13 residues. CDR3 sequence: CASSPRPGQAKFF. The CDR3, as DNA: TGTGCCAGCAGCCCGAGACCGGGACAGGCCAAATTTTTT.

The chain is built from TRBV2 and TRBJ2-5; 10 nucleotides align to TRBD2. Looked up from germline, CDR1 is SNHLY and CDR2 is FYNNEI. After removal of 6 bases from V and 5 bases from J, the junction contained 15 bases not matched to a gene. CDR3 length: 17 residues. The CDR3 reads CASRENLAGVFTETQYF. The CDR3 region has the DNA TGTGCCAGCAGAGAAAACCTAGCGGGGGTTTTTACGGAGACCCAGTACTTC.